Presented here are 30 T cell receptor beta chains from one specimen sequenced in a study of T cell responses to AZD1222 COVID-19 vaccine. This table comes from immunoSEQ multiplex PCR, and its TCRdb copy is limited to in-frame clones, with some not included. The sample contains 150,000 or so clones, more than 80% of which appear only once. Material: peripheral blood, obtained 28 days after the second dose of the MenACWY control vaccine. All receptors come from an adult who received the MenACWY meningococcal vaccine as a control.

The V gene is TRBV6-1, the J gene TRBJ1-1; D gene uncertain. This CDR3 spans 13 amino acids. Trimming cost V 2 bases and J 8 bases, with 12 bases left between them. The germline V gene has CDR1 MNHNS and CDR2 SASEGT. The CDR3 DNA reads TGTGCCAGCAGTGAAAGAATTGAGGTGGAAGCTTTCTTT. Amino acid sequence: CASSERIEVEAFF.

This clone was counted once. The chain employs TRBV6-2 or TRBV6-3 and TRBJ2-1; 8 nucleotides align to TRBD2. CDR3 size: 16 residues. Trimming removed 0 bases from V and 4 bases from J; junction bases left unmatched: 5. Per the germline V gene, CDR1 is MNHEY and CDR2 is SVGEGT. The CDR3 sequence is CASSYSAGVGYNEQFF. In DNA form, the CDR3 reads TGTGCCAGCAGTTACTCAGCGGGAGTGGGGTACAATGAGCAGTTCTTC.

The chain couples TRBV14 to TRBJ1-6; D perhaps matches TRBD1 (5 bases). CDR1 SGHDN and CDR2 FVKESK come from the germline V gene. CDR3 length: 15 amino acids. Trimming stripped 1 base from V and 10 bases from J, with 14 bases between. The CDR3 protein is CASSQVWQGGSPLHF. The CDR3 nucleotides read TGTGCCAGCAGCCAAGTTTGGCAGGGAGGGTCACCCCTCCACTTT.

This chain joins TRBV7-9 and TRBJ2-7; 10 nucleotides agree with TRBD2. Trimming cost V 7 bases and J 7 bases; bases outside gene matches: 10. CDR1 is SEHNR and CDR2 is FQNEAQ in the germline V gene (reference sequence). The CDR3 consists of 14 residues. The CDR3 DNA follows: TGTGCCAGCACCGACCTAGCGGGAGCGGGGGAGCAGTACTTC. Amino acid sequence: CASTDLAGAGEQYF.

The chain uses TRBV7-3 and TRBJ2-2, with D hard to call. Per germline, CDR1 SGHTA and CDR2 FQGTGA. This CDR3 is 18 amino acids long. V was cut by 4 bases and J by 4 bases, with 22 bases left in between. In DNA, the CDR3 is TGTGCCAGCAGCTCCAGACCTCCAGGAATAGGAGCCACCGGGGAGCTGTTTTTT. Protein: CASSSRPPGIGATGELFF.

Notes on this clone: The sample has other DNA sequences that encode this CDR3 too. This chain joins TRBV10-3 and TRBJ2-7; D is uncertain. Trimming took 4 bases from V and 4 from J, leaving 5 bases between them. Germline CDR1 is ENHRY and CDR2 is SYGVKD. The CDR3 spans 11 residues. The CDR3 nucleotides are TGTGCCATCAGTGCTGGGTACGAGCAGTACTTC. It encodes CAISAGYEQYF.

This sequence joins TRBV7-3 and TRBJ2-3; D is unclear. The CDR3 covers 15 residues. Trimming pared 5 bases from V and 1 base from J, leaving 13 bases between. CDR1 SGHTA and CDR2 FQGTGA come from the germline V gene. In DNA, the CDR3 is TGTGCCAGCAGCGTTGGAATCTCTGGCACAGATACGCAGTATTTT. Protein product: CASSVGISGTDTQYF.

The chain has TRBV5-1 and TRBJ2-7; D may be TRBD1 (6 bases). The CDR3 totals 14 residues. Looked up from germline, CDR1 is SGHRS and CDR2 is YFSETQ. Trimming stripped 4 bases from V and 5 bases from J, with 16 bases between. The CDR3 spells CASSRSTGLDEQYF. The CDR3 coding sequence is TGCGCCAGCAGCCGTTCGACAGGCTTGGACGAGCAGTACTTC.

The chain carries TRBV19 and TRBJ1-1; D gene uncertain. Germline values: CDR1 LNHDA, CDR2 SQIVND (reference sequence). Trimming stripped 0 bases from V and 0 bases from J, with 11 bases between. The length of the CDR3 is 16 residues. The CDR3 loop is CASSIERLVMNTEAFF. The DNA of the CDR3 is TGTGCCAGTAGTATAGAACGACTGGTAATGAACACTGAAGCTTTCTTT.

The rearrangement joins TRBV19 to TRBJ2-1; 9 bases fit TRBD2. CDR1 LNHDA and CDR2 SQIVND come from the germline V gene (reference sequence). With 3 bases clipped from V and 8 bases from J, the junction kept 8 bases outside the gene matches. This CDR3 is 15 amino acids long. CDR3 loop: CASSISAGGLHEQFF. The CDR3 region has the DNA TGTGCCAGTAGTATTTCGGCGGGAGGGTTGCATGAGCAGTTCTTC. Full variable domain (outside the CDR3, taken from reference TRBV19 and TRBJ2-1): DGGITQSPKYLFRKEGQNVTLSCEQNLNHDAMYWYRQDPGQGLRLIYYSQIVNDFQKGDIAEGYSVSREKKESFPLTVTSAQKNPTAFYLCASSISAGGLHEQFFGPGTRLTVL.

This clone came up once. The rearrangement uses TRBV5-1 and TRBJ2-3, with a tentative D call TRBD2 (5 bases). CDR3 length: 15 residues. Germline V gene sequence: CDR1 SGHRS, CDR2 YFSETQ. The ends were cut back, 0 bases at V and 2 bases at J, with 10 bases in the middle. In DNA, the CDR3 is TGCGCCAGCAGCTTGGTACGGGATTCCACAGATACGCAGTATTTT. It translates to CASSLVRDSTDTQYF.

The chain links TRBV3-1 (or the pseudogene TRBV3-2) to TRBJ2-2, with 10 bases lining up with TRBD1. The CDR3 extends over 18 amino acids. Germline loops: CDR1 LGHDT, CDR2 YNNKEL (reference sequence). J gave up 0 bases and V 4 bases, and 8 bases lay outside the gene matches. CDR3 sequence reads: CASSRGTGEAANTGELFF. The CDR3 DNA sequence: TGTGCCAGCAGCCGAGGGACAGGGGAGGCCGCGAACACCGGGGAGCTGTTTTTT.

The V gene is TRBV5-1, the J gene TRBJ2-3; 8 bases align to TRBD2. CDR1 SGHRS and CDR2 YFSETQ come from the germline V gene. CDR3 size: 14 residues. V was pared by 4 bases and J by 6 bases, with 7 bases of the junction left unmatched. The chain's CDR3 is CASSRAASGDTQYF. The CDR3 DNA is TGCGCCAGCAGCCGCGCGGCTAGCGGGGATACGCAGTATTTT.

The rearrangement uses TRBV27 and TRBJ2-7; no clear D. CDR1 is MNHEY, CDR2 SMNVEV, per germline (reference sequence). V was shortened by 3 bases and J by 2 bases, with 8 bases between the two germline ends. There are 13 residues in the CDR3. The CDR3 reads CASSFSPTYEQYF. CDR3 DNA: TGTGCCAGCAGTTTTAGCCCCACCTACGAGCAGTACTTC.

The gene calls are TRBV6-5 and TRBJ2-7, with D tentatively TRBD1 or TRBD2 (5 bases each). Germline V gene data show CDR1 as MNHEY and CDR2 as SVGAGI. The CDR3 runs 16 residues. Trimming took 4 bases from V and 2 from J, leaving 18 bases between them. CDR3 coding DNA: TGTGCCAGCAGTTTGGACGGGACCCTTCCCACCTACGAGCAGTACTTC. Its translation: CASSLDGTLPTYEQYF.

CDR3 nucleotide sequence: TGTGCCAGCAGTTTATTGGGGGCGGGCGGGAGAGGCGATACGCAGTATTTT. Translation: CASSLLGAGGRGDTQYF. V gene TRBV28 combines with J gene TRBJ2-3; D possibly corresponds to TRBD2 (7 bases). V lost 1 base and J 6 bases, leaving 20 bases between the germline ends. Germline values: CDR1 MDHEN, CDR2 SYDVKM. CDR3 length equals 17 residues.

The J gene is TRBJ2-5, the V gene TRBV10-3; D perhaps matches TRBD1 (5 bases). Germline CDR1 ENHRY, CDR2 SYGVKD. V shed 3 bases and J shed 5 bases, with 16 bases lying between them. The CDR3 covers 15 residues. In DNA form, the CDR3 reads TGTGCCATCAGTGAAGGCTCAGGGCTGGGGGAGACCCAGTACTTC. This codes for CAISEGSGLGETQYF.

The V call is TRBV6-4, the J call TRBJ2-3; maybe TRBD1 (6 bases). The CDR3 covers 14 residues. Germline V gene lookup returns CDR1 MRHNA and CDR2 SNTAGT. V gave up 5 bases and J gave up 1 base, with 10 bases separating them. The CDR3, as DNA: TGTGCCAGCAGTTTGGGACATCGCACAGATACGCAGTATTTT. Translation: CASSLGHRTDTQYF.

The V call is TRBV29-1, the J call TRBJ1-1, with D possibly matching TRBD1 (5 bases). This CDR3 is 13 amino acids long. V lost 2 bases, J lost 5 bases, and 12 bases lay in between. The germline gives CDR1 SQVTM, CDR2 ANQGSEA. This CDR3 is CSVERDKGTEAFF. CDR3 nucleotide sequence: TGCAGCGTTGAAAGAGACAAGGGGACTGAAGCTTTCTTT.

This chain joins TRBV24-1 and TRBJ1-2; D not certain. This CDR3 is 13 amino acids long. V dropped 2 bases and J dropped 8 bases, with 11 bases sitting between them. Per the germline V gene, CDR1 is KGHDR and CDR2 is SFDVKD. CDR3 bases: TGTGCCACCAGTGATTATGACCACTTCGGCTACACCTTC. This translates into CATSDYDHFGYTF.

The gene calls are TRBV6-5 and TRBJ1-3; D gene uncertain. Germline values: CDR1 MNHEY, CDR2 SVGAGI. Trimming took 5 bases from V and 0 from J, leaving 8 bases between them. CDR3 length equals 14 residues. CDR3 amino acids: CASSRGSSGNTIYF. The CDR3 bases are TGTGCCAGCAGTCGCGGAAGCTCTGGAAACACCATATATTTT.

The chain links TRBV7-9 to TRBJ1-5, with D unresolved. This CDR3 is 12 amino acids long. Germline assignment: CDR1 SEHNR and CDR2 FQNEAQ (reference sequence). The V and J ends lost 8 bases and 2 bases respectively, with 7 bases between them. The CDR3 DNA sequence: TGTGCCAGCGGGTTAGGCAATCAGCCCCAGCATTTT. Its translation: CASGLGNQPQHF.

The chain recombines TRBV28 with TRBJ1-1, with no clear D. The CDR3 covers 12 residues. CDR1 and CDR2 from the germline V gene are MDHEN and SYDVKM. The V end lost 3 bases, the J end lost 9 bases, and 11 bases lay between the germline ends. CDR3 nucleotides: TGTGCCAGCAGTTTTTTAGGAGAGCAAGCTTTCTTT. As protein: CASSFLGEQAFF.

The rearrangement links TRBV10-3 to TRBJ2-3; no clear D. The CDR3 consists of 14 residues. Germline values: CDR1 ENHRY, CDR2 SYGVKD. The ends were cut back, 0 bases at V and 0 bases at J, with 4 bases in the middle. CDR3 coding DNA: TGTGCCATCAGTGAGTCGGGTAGCACAGATACGCAGTATTTT. Translated: CAISESGSTDTQYF.

V is TRBV7-2 and J is TRBJ1-2; tentatively, D is TRBD1 (5 bases). This CDR3 has 12 residues. Germline V gene lookup returns CDR1 SGHTA and CDR2 FQGNSA. V was clipped by 4 bases and J by 4 bases, with 7 bases between them. The CDR3 here is CASSSRGYGYTF. CDR3 nucleotides: TGTGCCAGCAGCTCGAGGGGCTATGGCTACACCTTC.

This clone was seen only a few times. The chain uses TRBV7-2 and TRBJ2-5, with TRBD2 matching 7 bases. This CDR3 comprises 15 residues. Trimming removed 0 bases from V and 5 bases from J; junction bases left unmatched: 6. CDR1 is SGHTA, CDR2 FQGNSA, per germline. Here the CDR3 reads CASSLAAGDWETQYF. The CDR3 DNA reads TGTGCCAGCAGCTTAGCTGCGGGAGACTGGGAGACCCAGTACTTC.

The chain carries TRBV5-8 and TRBJ2-6, with D possibly TRBD1 on 5 matching bases. Germline CDR1 SGHTS, CDR2 YDEGEE. This CDR3 is built from 15 residues. V dropped 4 bases and J dropped 1 base, with 9 bases sitting between them. The CDR3 nucleotides are TGTGCCAGCAGCATTGACAGTTCTGGGGCCAACGTCCTGACTTTC. It specifies CASSIDSSGANVLTF.

DNA of the CDR3: TGTGCCAGCAGTTACAGTTCCGACTTGAACACTGAAGCTTTCTTT. Translation gives CASSYSSDLNTEAFF. The V call is TRBV6-5, the J call TRBJ1-1; D uncertain. The CDR3 sequence is 15 residues long. Germline V gene data show CDR1 as MNHEY and CDR2 as SVGAGI. Trimming removed 2 bases at V and 0 bases at J, with 10 bases between.

The chain has TRBV28 and TRBJ1-6; D remains ambiguous. V was trimmed by 6 bases and J by 10 bases, leaving 16 bases between them. The germline V gene encodes CDR1 MDHEN and CDR2 SYDVKM. The CDR3 has 14 amino acids. As DNA, the CDR3 is TGTGCCAGCAGCCGACCCTGGCGTGGATCACCCCTCCACTTT. Translation: CASSRPWRGSPLHF.

This rearrangement joins TRBV7-9 to TRBJ2-7; 9 nucleotides align to TRBD1. Germline CDR1 is SEHNR and CDR2 is FQNEAQ (reference sequence). CDR3 length: 16 amino acids. The ends lost 3 bases at V and 5 bases at J; junction bases unmatched: 11. The CDR3 DNA reads as TGTGCCAGCAGCTTCCCGCAAACAGGGGGCGACGACGAGCAGTACTTC. Amino acid sequence: CASSFPQTGGDDEQYF.